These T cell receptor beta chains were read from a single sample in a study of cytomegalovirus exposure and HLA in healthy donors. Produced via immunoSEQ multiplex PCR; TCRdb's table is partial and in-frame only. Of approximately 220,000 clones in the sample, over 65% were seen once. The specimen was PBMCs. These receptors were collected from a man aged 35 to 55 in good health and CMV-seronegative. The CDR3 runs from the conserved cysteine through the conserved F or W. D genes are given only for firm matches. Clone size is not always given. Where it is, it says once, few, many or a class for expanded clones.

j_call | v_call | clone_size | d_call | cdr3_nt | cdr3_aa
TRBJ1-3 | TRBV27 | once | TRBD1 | TGTGCCAGCAGAGGGACAGGGGGCCTAAGCTCTGGAAACACCATATATTTT | CASRGTGGLSSGNTIYF
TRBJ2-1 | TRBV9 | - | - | TGTGCCAGCAGCGTAAGGGGGTTGTACAATGAGCAGTTCTTC | CASSVRGLYNEQFF
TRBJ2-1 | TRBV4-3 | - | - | TGCGCCAGCAGCCAAGATGGTTGGCAGGGGTACAATGAGCAGTTCTTC | CASSQDGWQGYNEQFF
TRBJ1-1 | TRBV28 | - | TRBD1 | TGTGCCAGCATTATGCTCGACAGGGGCATAGAAGCTTTCTTT | CASIMLDRGIEAFF
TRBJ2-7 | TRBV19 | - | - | TGTGCCAGTAGTATAGGAGATTACTACGAGCAGTACTTC | CASSIGDYYEQYF
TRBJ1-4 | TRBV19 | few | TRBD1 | TGTGCCAGTAGTGCTTGGACAGGTGAAAAACTGTTTTTT | CASSAWTGEKLFF
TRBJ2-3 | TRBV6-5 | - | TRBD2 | TGTGCCAGCAGTCAAGAAGCGGGAGGATCAGATACGCAGTATTTT | CASSQEAGGSDTQYF
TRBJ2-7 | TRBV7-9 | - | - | TGTGCCAGCGGGCTTCGGGACTACGAGCAGTACTTC | CASGLRDYEQYF
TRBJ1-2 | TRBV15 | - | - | TGTGCCACCAGCAGCGGTAGGGGGTATGGCTACACCTTC | CATSSGRGYGYTF
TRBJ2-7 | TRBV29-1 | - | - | TGCAGCGCCAGCTCTCACAGGGTCCCCTACGAGCAGTACTTC | CSASSHRVPYEQYF
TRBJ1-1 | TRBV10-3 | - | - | TGTGCCACCTGCAATGGGGAGTTCACTGAAGCTTTCTTT | CATCNGEFTEAFF
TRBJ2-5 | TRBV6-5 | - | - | TGTGCCAGCTCAAGGTGGGCCGAAGAGACCCAGTACTTC | CASSRWAEETQYF
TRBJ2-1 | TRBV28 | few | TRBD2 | TGTGCCAGCTCCGCGGGGGGTAGCGTCAATGAGCAGTTCTTC | CASSAGGSVNEQFF
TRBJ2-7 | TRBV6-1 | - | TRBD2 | TGTGCCAGCAGTAAACTAGCGGGATCACACGAGCAGTACTTC | CASSKLAGSHEQYF
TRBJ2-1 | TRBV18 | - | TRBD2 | TGTGCCAGCTCACCTTCCGGGGCGGGGGACAATGAGCAGTTCTTC | CASSPSGAGDNEQFF
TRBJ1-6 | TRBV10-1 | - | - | TGCGCCAGCAACGTGCAGGCTTCACCCCTCCACTTT | CASNVQASPLHF
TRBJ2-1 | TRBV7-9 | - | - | TGTTCCAGCAGCTCCGGGGGAAACAGGGGTCTGTTCTTC | CSSSSGGNRGLFF
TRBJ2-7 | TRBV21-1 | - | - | TGTGCCAGCAGCAAAGCTGGCAGCGAGAGCTCCTACGAGCAGTACTTC | CASSKAGSESSYEQYF
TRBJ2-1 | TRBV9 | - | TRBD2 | TGTGCCAGCAGCGTAGGTCTAGCGGGGGCCCGAAGTGAGCAGTTCTTC | CASSVGLAGARSEQFF
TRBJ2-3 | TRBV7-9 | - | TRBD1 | TGTGCCAGCAGCTTAACGACAGGGGCAGATACGCAGTATTTT | CASSLTTGADTQYF
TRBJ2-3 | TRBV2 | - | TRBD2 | TGTGCCAGCAGGCCTCTAGCGGGAGGGCTATTCGGCACAGATACGCAGTATTTT | CASRPLAGGLFGTDTQYF
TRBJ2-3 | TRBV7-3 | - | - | TGTGCCAGCAGTACGCCCGGGGATAAGCTCACAGATACGCAGTATTTT | CASSTPGDKLTDTQYF
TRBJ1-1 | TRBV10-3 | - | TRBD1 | TGTGCCATCAGTAGAGACAGGGATAGCACTGAAGCTTTCTTT | CAISRDRDSTEAFF
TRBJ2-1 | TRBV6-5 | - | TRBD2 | TGTGCCAGCAGTACTAGCGGGAGCTCCTACAATGAGCAGTTCTTC | CASSTSGSSYNEQFF
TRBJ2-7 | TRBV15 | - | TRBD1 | TGTGCCACCAGCAGAACTAGAGGACAGGGTGTTGAGCAGTACTTC | CATSRTRGQGVEQYF
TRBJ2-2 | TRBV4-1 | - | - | TGCGCCAGCAGCCGAGAACAGGACACCGGGGAGCTGTTTTTT | CASSREQDTGELFF
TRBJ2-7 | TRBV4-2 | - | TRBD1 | TGTGCCAGCAGCCAAGTAGGGACAGGGCGAGAGCAGTACTTC | CASSQVGTGREQYF
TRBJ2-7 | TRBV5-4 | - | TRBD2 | TGTGCCAGCAGCACAGGGACTAGCGGTAGTGCCGAGCAGTACTTC | CASSTGTSGSAEQYF
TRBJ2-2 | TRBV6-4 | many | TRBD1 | TGTGCCAGCGGCCCCGGGACAGGGGTCGGGGAGCTGTTTTTT | CASGPGTGVGELFF
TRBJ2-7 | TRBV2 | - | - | TGTGCCAGCGGGGGGGAAGGGGGGACCGAGCAGTACTTC | CASGGEGGTEQYF
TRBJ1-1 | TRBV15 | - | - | TGTGCCACCAGCAGACAGATGAACACTGAAGCTTTCTTT | CATSRQMNTEAFF
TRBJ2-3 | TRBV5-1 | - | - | TGCGCCAGCAGCTTAATAGGACTTTCTGCGGATACGCAGTATTTT | CASSLIGLSADTQYF
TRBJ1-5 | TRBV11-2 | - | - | TGTGCCAGCAGCTCACTTGGACAGAGCGGACAGCCCCAGCATTTT | CASSSLGQSGQPQHF
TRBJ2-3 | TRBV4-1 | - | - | TGCGCCAGCAGCCAAGAACGTGGGGCCGGGAGTAATACAGATACGCAGTATTTT | CASSQERGAGSNTDTQYF
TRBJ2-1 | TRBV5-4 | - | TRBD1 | TGTGCCAGCAGCTTGGCGAACAGGGGAAATGAGCAGTTCTTC | CASSLANRGNEQFF
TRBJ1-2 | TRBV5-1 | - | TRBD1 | TGCGCCAGCAGTTTGGATGGGACAGGGAACTATGGCTACACCTTC | CASSLDGTGNYGYTF
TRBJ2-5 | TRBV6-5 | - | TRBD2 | TGTGCCAGCAGTCCCGGGACTAGCGGGGGCACGCAGTACTTC | CASSPGTSGGTQYF
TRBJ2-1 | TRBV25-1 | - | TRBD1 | TGTGCCAGCAGTGAAGCGGGACAGGGGAGGGGAAATGAGCAGTTCTTC | CASSEAGQGRGNEQFF